This T cell receptor (beta chain) derives from a study of blood T cell repertoires in COVID-19. Study as a whole: Acute-phase and convalescent COVID-19 samples originated in the United States, Italy and Spain.

Original processing notes: Reference gene primer amplification in the assay estimated nucleated cell counts. TCRdb's table, derived via immunoSEQ multiplex PCR, lists solely in-frame clones and lacks some. Clonal size and the V and J genes are those of that table, whereas D and trimming came from the DNA. This table has approximately 120,000 clones, 85% appearing once. Germline lookup yields CDR1 SGHAT and CDR2 FQNNGV. The CDR3 is 13 residues long. Trimming shortened V by 5 bases and J by 3 bases, and 8 bases separated the two germline ends. The sequence was collected from a man older than 75 with active or convalescent COVID-19. Source material: peripheral blood. This chain joins TRBV11-2 and TRBJ1-5; tentative D call: TRBD1 (6 bases). The CDR3 loop reads CASSTGNNQPQHF. CDR3 in DNA: TGTGCCAGCAGCACAGGGAACAATCAGCCCCAGCATTTT.